These 2 T cell receptor beta chains came from one sample sequenced in a study of blood T cell repertoires in COVID-19. Generated by immunoSEQ multiplex PCR, the TCRdb table keeps only in-frame clones and is missing some. Found here are about 330,000 clones, roughly 90% of them singletons; the top ten hold about 3.9%. Sequencing was performed on peripheral blood. The source of these receptors is a woman between 45 and 65 years old with active or convalescent COVID-19.

This chain links TRBV5-1 with TRBJ2-3; weak D call: TRBD2 (5 bases). Germline V gene lookup returns CDR1 SGHRS and CDR2 YFSETQ. Trimming pared 0 bases from V and 8 bases from J, leaving 10 bases between. The CDR3 is 13 residues long. CDR3 nucleotide sequence: TGCGCCAGCAGCTTGGTCGAGGGTGGTACGCAGTATTTT. Amino acids: CASSLVEGGTQYF.

The chain links TRBV5-5 to TRBJ1-4; D not certain. The V gene's germline CDR1 is SGHKS and CDR2 YYEKEE (reference sequence). The CDR3 covers 18 residues. V was trimmed by 0 bases and J by 0 bases, leaving 15 bases between them. The CDR3 DNA reads as TGTGCCAGCAGCTTGGGGGCAATGCTTTCTGCAACTAATGAAAAACTGTTTTTT. Its translation is CASSLGAMLSATNEKLFF.